What follows are 4 T cell receptor beta chains derived from one specimen sequenced in a study of vaccination effects on CD4 cells after COVID-19. ViraFEST expansion of antigen-specific CD4+ T cells with viral peptide pools preceded sequencing. Culturing for around ten days preceded CD4+ T cell isolation. Participants were given two doses of BNT162b2 or mRNA-1273 vaccine. These receptors lack a known antigen. The repertoire was sequenced with immunoSEQ multiplex PCR; TCRdb's copy has only in-frame clones and lacks some. The data show approximately 28,000 clones, over 80% seen once. Sequencing used CD4+ T cells from PBMCs cultured with SARS-CoV-2 spike peptides, obtained after COVID-19 vaccination. These receptors all come from a human donor who received a COVID-19 vaccine. Some clones in this sample may be carry-over from other donors' samples.

V usage is TRBV15 and J usage is TRBJ1-2; 12 bases line up with TRBD1. In germline, CDR1 is LNHNV, CDR2 YYDKDF (reference sequence). J lost 7 bases, V lost 0 bases, and 6 bases had no gene match. The CDR3 has 16 amino acids. This CDR3 is CATSRDPGTGGGGYTF. The CDR3, as DNA: TGTGCCACCAGCAGAGATCCCGGGACAGGGGGCGGTGGCTACACCTTC.

In this sample, this clone turned up once. The CDR3 is CASSVVSPLNPGEAFF. The CDR3 coding sequence is TGTGCCAGCAGCGTAGTTTCTCCTCTCAACCCAGGGGAAGCTTTCTTT. The rearrangement joins TRBV9 to TRBJ1-1; tentatively, D is TRBD1 (5 bases). Germline V gene sequence: CDR1 SGDLS, CDR2 YYNGEE. The V and J ends lost 0 bases and 8 bases respectively, with 20 bases between them. The CDR3 has 16 amino acids.

The rearrangement joins TRBV5-5 to TRBJ2-2, with 8 nucleotides matching TRBD1. CDR3 length: 15 amino acids. Looked up from germline, CDR1 is SGHKS and CDR2 is YYEKEE (reference sequence). After removal of 3 bases from V and 1 base from J, the junction contained 2 bases not matched to a gene. The CDR3 sequence is CASSSGQENTGELFF. CDR3 DNA: TGTGCCAGCAGCTCGGGACAGGAGAACACCGGGGAGCTGTTTTTT.

This rearrangement joins TRBV11-3 to TRBJ2-5; 7 nucleotides match TRBD2. The CDR3 length is 14 residues. V trimming: 5 bases; J trimming: 2 bases; junction bases outside the gene matches: 5. The V gene's germline CDR1 is SGHNT and CDR2 YENEEA. CDR3: CASSRGGPQETQYF. CDR3 nucleotides: TGTGCCAGCAGCCGCGGGGGTCCACAAGAGACCCAGTACTTC.